The 13 T cell receptor beta chains below all came from one sample that was sequenced in a study of blood T cell repertoires in COVID-19. Using immunoSEQ multiplex PCR, the repertoire was profiled, and TCRdb retains in-frame clones only, with some absent. The table includes about 320,000 clones, 65% to 90% detected once. The sequencing input was peripheral blood. The origin of the receptors is a human donor in a cohort sampled during active COVID-19.

This chain uses TRBV18 with TRBJ2-2, with D uncertain. V was trimmed by 3 bases and J by 7 bases, leaving 6 bases between them. This CDR3 is 12 amino acids long. From germline, CDR1 is KGHSH and CDR2 LQKENI. CDR3 bases: TGTGCCAGCTCACCCTTCGGCGGGGAGCTGTTTTTT. This codes for CASSPFGGELFF.

The rearrangement joins TRBV6-5 to TRBJ2-5; D perhaps matches TRBD2 (5 bases). Germline loops: CDR1 MNHEY, CDR2 SVGAGI. V lost 5 bases and J 7 bases, leaving 14 bases between the germline ends. CDR3 length equals 13 residues. The CDR3 region has the DNA TGTGCCAGCAGTACGGGTCCCGAGGGGACCCAGTACTTC. Residues: CASSTGPEGTQYF.

The chain has TRBV6-2 or TRBV6-3 and TRBJ2-1, with D uncertain. In germline, CDR1 is MNHEY, CDR2 SVGEGT. This CDR3 has 13 amino acids. Trimming stripped 0 bases from V and 8 bases from J, with 8 bases between. The CDR3 region is CASSYSSLDEQFF. The CDR3 bases are TGTGCCAGCAGTTACTCGAGTCTCGATGAGCAGTTCTTC.

This chain uses TRBV6-5 with TRBJ1-6; TRBD1 might be the D (5 bases). Germline CDR1 is MNHEY and CDR2 is SVGAGI. The CDR3 has 13 amino acids. Trimming pared 6 bases from V and 6 bases from J, leaving 9 bases between. The CDR3 bases are TGTGCCAGCAGAAAAGACAGTAATTCACCCCTCCACTTT. Translated: CASRKDSNSPLHF.

The V gene is TRBV7-6, the J gene TRBJ2-7; 7 bases fit TRBD2. Germline V gene lookup returns CDR1 SGHVS and CDR2 FNYEAQ. Losses at the gene ends were 3 bases for V and 2 bases for J; bases not matched to a gene: 7. The CDR3 has 15 residues. This CDR3 reads CASSLAGESTYEQYF. The CDR3 region has the DNA TGTGCCAGCAGCTTGGCGGGGGAGAGTACCTACGAGCAGTACTTC.

V is TRBV10-3 and J is TRBJ2-7; 7 bases align to TRBD1. V shed 10 bases, J shed 2 bases, and the junction held 11 bases outside the gene matches. The CDR3 covers 14 residues. Looked up from germline, CDR1 is ENHRY and CDR2 is SYGVKD. The CDR3 sequence is CASKPGQKTYEQYF. The DNA for the CDR3 is TGTGCCAGCAAACCGGGACAGAAAACCTACGAGCAGTACTTC.

CDR3 in amino acids: CASSLDFGTQYF. CDR3 DNA sequence: TGCGCCAGCAGCTTGGACTTCGGGACCCAGTACTTC. The chain links TRBV5-1 to TRBJ2-5; no clear D gene. The V and J ends lost 0 bases and 7 bases respectively, with 7 bases between them. CDR1 SGHRS and CDR2 YFSETQ come from the germline V gene. CDR3 length: 12 residues.

J is TRBJ2-5 and V is TRBV6-1, with 7 bases matching TRBD2. Germline assignment: CDR1 MNHNS and CDR2 SASEGT. The ends lost 2 bases at V and 7 bases at J; junction bases unmatched: 13. This CDR3 is built from 16 residues. The CDR3 loop reads CASSEPGLPTGVTQYF. The CDR3 bases are TGTGCCAGCAGTGAACCGGGACTACCGACCGGGGTGACCCAGTACTTC.

The rearrangement uses TRBV27 and TRBJ2-6; possibly TRBD1 for D (5 bases). Germline assignment: CDR1 MNHEY and CDR2 SMNVEV (reference sequence). This CDR3 region has 15 residues. V dropped 2 bases and J dropped 2 bases, with 7 bases sitting between them. The chain's CDR3 is CASSLEGAGANVLTF. As DNA, the CDR3 is TGTGCCAGCAGTTTAGAAGGGGCTGGGGCCAACGTCCTGACTTTC.

The chain joins TRBV6-5 to TRBJ1-2; a possible D gene is TRBD1 (5 bases). The V end lost 7 bases, the J end lost 5 bases, and 14 bases lay between the germline ends. This CDR3 region has 13 residues. Germline V lookup: CDR1 MNHEY, CDR2 SVGAGI. For the CDR3, the DNA is TGTGCCAGCACCACCAGGGACTTTTATGGCTACACCTTC. This encodes CASTTRDFYGYTF.

This sequence joins TRBV5-5 and TRBJ1-3; the D is unclear. Germline-derived CDR1 and CDR2 are SGHKS and YYEKEE (reference sequence). V lost 0 bases and J lost 0, with 7 bases in between. CDR3 length equals 15 residues. The CDR3 protein is CASSLGLHSGNTIYF. The CDR3 DNA sequence: TGTGCCAGCAGCTTGGGACTGCACTCTGGAAACACCATATATTTT.

This clone was counted between two and nine times. In DNA, the CDR3 is TGTGCCAGCAGCCAAGTGGTGCTGAGGGACATTGGCTACACCTTC. This codes for CASSQVVLRDIGYTF. J is TRBJ1-2 and V is TRBV3-1 (or the pseudogene TRBV3-2); perhaps TRBD1 as D (6 bases). This CDR3 spans 15 amino acids. Germline V gene data show CDR1 as LGHDT and CDR2 as YNNKEL (reference sequence). V lost 1 base and J 7 bases, leaving 16 bases between the germline ends.

V gene TRBV11-2 combines with J gene TRBJ2-2; 10 nucleotides match TRBD1. This CDR3 is built from 15 residues. With 3 bases clipped from V and 7 bases from J, the junction kept 5 bases outside the gene matches. The V gene's germline CDR1 is SGHAT and CDR2 FQNNGV. Written as DNA, the CDR3 is TGTGCCAGCAGCTTGATGACAGGGGGCAACGGGGAGCTGTTTTTT. Its translation: CASSLMTGGNGELFF. Combining the CDR3 with reference TRBV11-2 and TRBJ2-2 gives the whole variable domain EAGVAQSPRYKIIEKRQSVAFWCNPISGHATLYWYQQILGQGPKLLIQFQNNGVVDDSQLPKDRFSAERLKGVDSTLKIQPAKLEDSAVYLCASSLMTGGNGELFFGEGSRLTVL.